This T cell receptor (beta chain) came from a study of response to subunit inactivated influenza vaccine. This clonotype was counted between two and nine times. As yet, its antigen is unknown. V lost 0 bases to trimming and J lost 3 bases, with 10 bases between them. CDR3 length: 15 residues. Per the germline V gene, CDR1 is SGHKS and CDR2 is YYEKEE (reference sequence). TCRdb re-derived calls from the RT-PCR reads in MiXCR, one entry per CDR3 protein. The data show 550,000 to 650,000 distinct CDR3 sequences, 10% to 15% seen once. The study, taken as a whole, reports: Few new T cells, the authors suggested, are recruited by each seasonal influenza vaccination.

The J gene is TRBJ1-5, the V gene TRBV5-5, with a weak D call TRBD1 (5 bases). The source material was PBMCs from blood, sampled on the day of vaccination. The sequence was obtained from a man aged 45 to 65 who received an inactivated influenza vaccine. CDR3 DNA sequence: TGTGCCAGCAGCTTGGGACAGAGCCCCAATCAGCCCCAGCATTTT. It encodes CASSLGQSPNQPQHF. Based on the CDR3 plus reference TRBV5-5 and TRBJ1-5, the full variable domain is DAGVTQSPTHLIKTRGQQVTLRCSPISGHKSVSWYQQVLGQGPQFIFQYYEKEERGRGNFPDRFSARQFPNYSSELNVNALLLGDSALYLCASSLGQSPNQPQHFGDGTRLSIL.